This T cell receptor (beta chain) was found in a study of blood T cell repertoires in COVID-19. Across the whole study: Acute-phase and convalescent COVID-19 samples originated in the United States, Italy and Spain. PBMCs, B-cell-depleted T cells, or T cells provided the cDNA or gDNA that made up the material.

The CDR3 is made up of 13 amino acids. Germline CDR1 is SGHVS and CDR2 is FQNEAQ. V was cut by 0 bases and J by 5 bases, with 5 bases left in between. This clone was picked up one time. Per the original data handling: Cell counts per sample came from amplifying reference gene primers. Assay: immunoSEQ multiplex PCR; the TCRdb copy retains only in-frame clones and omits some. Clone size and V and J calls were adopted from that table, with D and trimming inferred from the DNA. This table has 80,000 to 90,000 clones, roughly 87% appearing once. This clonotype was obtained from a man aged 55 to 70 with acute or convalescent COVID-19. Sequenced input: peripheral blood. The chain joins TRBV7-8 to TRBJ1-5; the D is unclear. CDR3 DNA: TGTGCCAGCAGCTTAGCGCGTTATCAGCCCCAGCATTTT. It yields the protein CASSLARYQPQHF.